Listed here are 23 T cell receptor beta chains from one sample, sequenced in a study of CD8 T cells in Susac syndrome. The RNA, 0.5 to 1 ug, was put through reverse transcription using random hexamers. TCRdb itself ran the immunoSEQ multiplex PCR reads through MiXCR, one entry per CDR3 protein. The profile shows roughly 200,000 distinct CDR3 sequences, about 95% of them singletons. Sequenced sample: CD4+ T cells from PBMCs. These receptors came from a human donor with Susac syndrome.

V gene TRBV20-1 combines with J gene TRBJ1-1; D possibly corresponds to TRBD1 (5 bases). In germline, CDR1 is DFQATT, CDR2 SNEGSKA (reference sequence). The CDR3 sequence is 13 residues long. V was trimmed by 5 bases and J by 3 bases, leaving 13 bases between them. CDR3 in amino acids: CSARSGGDTEAFF. The DNA for the CDR3 is TGCAGTGCTCGATCCGGGGGAGACACTGAAGCTTTCTTT.

The CDR3 is CASSPLGVGNPQYF. DNA for the CDR3: TGTGCCAGCAGCCCTTTAGGGGTTGGTAACCCGCAGTATTTT. This rearrangement joins TRBV12-3 or TRBV12-4 to TRBJ2-3; possible D gene TRBD1, 5 bases. The CDR3 has 14 residues. Trimming took off 6 bases at V and 10 bases at J, with 20 bases between the two ends.

The chain combines TRBV2 with TRBJ1-4, with 9 positions matching TRBD1. Germline trimming cut 6 bases from V and 1 base from J; bases unmatched to any gene: 3. CDR1 is SNHLY and CDR2 is FYNNEI in the germline V gene. The CDR3 contains 15 residues. The CDR3 region is CASRWDRVTNEKLFF. CDR3 coding DNA: TGTGCCAGCAGATGGGACAGGGTAACTAATGAAAAACTGTTTTTT.

The V call is TRBV30, the J call TRBJ2-7, with D uncertain. The germline CDR1 and CDR2 sequences are GTSNPN and SVGIG (reference sequence). Trimming cost V 2 bases and J 2 bases, with 7 bases left between them. The CDR3 runs to 12 residues. CDR3 in amino acids: CAWSPTAYEQYF. Here the CDR3 DNA reads TGTGCCTGGAGTCCCACAGCCTACGAGCAGTACTTC.

CDR3 sequence: CASSMVGGLPYNEQFF. CDR3 sequence (DNA): TGTGCCAGTAGTATGGTAGGGGGACTCCCCTACAATGAGCAGTTCTTC. V and J are TRBV19 and TRBJ2-1; the D call may be TRBD1 or TRBD2 (6 bases each). The CDR3 is 16 amino acids. CDR1 LNHDA and CDR2 SQIVND come from the germline V gene (reference sequence). V dropped 3 bases and J dropped 2 bases, with 14 bases sitting between them.

The chain has TRBV2 and TRBJ2-2; TRBD2 agrees at 8 bases. The CDR3 sequence is 15 residues long. Germline trimming cut 6 bases from V and 0 bases from J; bases unmatched to any gene: 3. CDR1 and CDR2 (germline): SNHLY, FYNNEI. This CDR3 is CASREGLANTGELFF. The CDR3 region has the DNA TGTGCCAGCAGAGAGGGACTAGCGAACACCGGGGAGCTGTTTTTT.

V usage is TRBV15 and J usage is TRBJ1-1, with 8 bases matching TRBD1. Germline V gene lookup returns CDR1 LNHNV and CDR2 YYDKDF (reference sequence). The CDR3 has 16 amino acids. Trimming took 1 base from V and 1 from J; bases not matched to a gene: 5. CDR3 bases: TGTGCCACCAGCAGAGCTCCGGGACAGGAGAACACTGAAGCTTTCTTT. This gives the protein CATSRAPGQENTEAFF.

The rearrangement links TRBV28 to TRBJ2-1, with D perhaps matching TRBD2 (6 bases). CDR3 length: 12 amino acids. The germline V gene has CDR1 MDHEN and CDR2 SYDVKM. The germline V and J ends were trimmed by 7 bases and 7 bases, with 11 bases remaining between them. The CDR3 DNA reads TGTGCCAGCACTCGGGACTCAAATGAGCAGTTCTTC. Amino acid sequence: CASTRDSNEQFF.

J is TRBJ2-1 and V is TRBV30; 9 nucleotides align to TRBD1. Germline V gene data show CDR1 as GTSNPN and CDR2 as SVGIG (reference sequence). V lost 3 bases to trimming and J lost 5 bases; unmatched junction nucleotides: 5. The CDR3 length is 14 residues. CDR3 protein: CAWRDRGSDNEQFF. The CDR3 DNA reads TGTGCCTGGAGGGACAGGGGTTCCGACAATGAGCAGTTCTTC.

The chain is built from TRBV20-1 and TRBJ2-3; maybe TRBD1 (5 bases). There are 16 residues in the CDR3. V was clipped by 6 bases and J by 2 bases, with 21 bases between them. Germline loops: CDR1 DFQATT, CDR2 SNEGSKA (reference sequence). CDR3 nucleotide sequence: TGCAGTGCGATACGAAGGACACCGCGTGACACAGATACGCAGTATTTT. Translating gives CSAIRRTPRDTDTQYF.

The genes are TRBV12-3 or TRBV12-4 and TRBJ1-2; no reliable D call. The CDR3 is made up of 13 amino acids. With 6 bases removed from V and 8 bases from J, the gap between germline ends came to 16 bases. The CDR3 here is CASSSIGPAGYTF. The CDR3 nucleotides are TGTGCCAGCAGCTCTATCGGACCGGCGGGCTACACCTTC.

The rearrangement joins TRBV19 to TRBJ1-4, with 7 bases aligning to TRBD1. Germline V gene data show CDR1 as LNHDA and CDR2 as SQIVND (reference sequence). The CDR3 is 15 amino acids. The ends lost 1 base at V and 5 bases at J; junction bases unmatched: 4. In DNA form, the CDR3 reads TGTGCCAGTAGTATAGCGGGACAGACGAATGAAAAACTGTTTTTT. Translating gives CASSIAGQTNEKLFF.

The gene calls are TRBV28 and TRBJ2-1; 9 nucleotides match TRBD2. This CDR3 is built from 15 residues. J was trimmed by 4 bases and V by 6 bases; bases with no gene match: 7. Germline V gene data show CDR1 as MDHEN and CDR2 as SYDVKM. In DNA, the CDR3 is TGTGCCAGCAGGCTTAGCGGGAGTCCTTACAATGAGCAGTTCTTC. Translating gives CASRLSGSPYNEQFF. Based on the CDR3 plus reference TRBV28 and TRBJ2-1, the full variable domain is DVKVTQSSRYLVKRTGEKVFLECVQDMDHENMFWYRQDPGLGLRLIYFSYDVKMKEKGDIPEGYSVSREKKERFSLILESASTNQTSMYLCASRLSGSPYNEQFFGPGTRLTVL.

The chain uses TRBV5-1 and TRBJ2-7; perhaps D is TRBD1 or TRBD2 (5 bases each). From germline, CDR1 is SGHRS and CDR2 YFSETQ. The CDR3 covers 15 residues. V was shortened by 5 bases and J by 2 bases, with 17 bases between the two germline ends. Here the CDR3 reads CASRWGRDATYEQYF. DNA of the CDR3: TGCGCCAGCAGATGGGGAAGGGACGCAACCTACGAGCAGTACTTC.

This chain connects TRBV7-2 to TRBJ2-7; 7 nucleotides agree with TRBD2. Losses at the gene ends were 5 bases for V and 5 bases for J; bases not matched to a gene: 9. Germline V gives CDR1 SGHTA, CDR2 FQGNSA. This CDR3 region has 14 residues. CDR3 in amino acids: CASSPGLPLNEQYF. The DNA of the CDR3 is TGTGCCAGCAGCCCGGGACTACCCTTGAACGAGCAGTACTTC. Variable domain in full (rest from reference TRBV7-2 and TRBJ2-7): GAGVSQSPSNKVTEKGKDVELRCDPISGHTALYWYRQSLGQGLEFLIYFQGNSAPDKSGLPSDRFSAERTGGSVSTLTIQRTQQEDSAVYLCASSPGLPLNEQYFGPGTRLTVT.

This chain links TRBV7-2 with TRBJ2-1; possible D gene TRBD2, 6 bases. CDR1 and CDR2 (germline): SGHTA, FQGNSA. The ends were cut back, 5 bases at V and 13 bases at J, with 15 bases in the middle. The CDR3 extends over 12 amino acids. CDR3 nucleotide sequence: TGTGCCAGCAGCCCGAGTACGGGGGTCCAGTTCTTC. It is translated as CASSPSTGVQFF. Full variable domain (missing parts from reference TRBV7-2 and TRBJ2-1): GAGVSQSPSNKVTEKGKDVELRCDPISGHTALYWYRQSLGQGLEFLIYFQGNSAPDKSGLPSDRFSAERTGGSVSTLTIQRTQQEDSAVYLCASSPSTGVQFFGPGTRLTVL.

For the CDR3, the DNA is TGCGCCAGCACCGACCCAGGGACAGGACGAGAAACGCAGTACTTC. Its translation: CASTDPGTGRETQYF. This rearrangement joins TRBV5-1 to TRBJ2-5; 8 bases match TRBD1. Per the germline V gene, CDR1 is SGHRS and CDR2 is YFSETQ. Trimming took 6 bases from V and 11 from J; bases not matched to a gene: 18. The CDR3 sequence is 15 residues long.

The V call is TRBV29-1, the J call TRBJ1-1, with D possibly TRBD1 on 5 matching bases. Germline CDR1 and CDR2: SQVTM and ANQGSEA. The V end was cut by 4 bases, the J end by 4 bases, with 13 bases between. The CDR3 extends over 13 amino acids. CDR3 DNA: TGCAGCGTTGGACAGACCTCGGGCACTGAAGCTTTCTTT. This sequence encodes CSVGQTSGTEAFF.

V usage is TRBV12-3 or TRBV12-4 and J usage is TRBJ1-2; no definite D call. Trimming stripped 3 bases from V and 8 bases from J, with 10 bases between. The CDR3 covers 12 residues. The CDR3 coding sequence is TGTGCCAGCAGTTTGTTTGGGGAAGGCTACACCTTC. Its translation: CASSLFGEGYTF.

This chain links TRBV3-1 with TRBJ2-5, with TRBD1 identical over 8 bases. Unmatched junction bases numbered 3, after V lost 4 bases and J lost 2 bases. This CDR3 contains 14 residues. CDR1 is LGHDT and CDR2 is YNNKEL in the germline V gene (reference sequence). CDR3 sequence reads: CASSRGTGQETQYF. CDR3 nucleotides: TGTGCCAGCAGCCGGGGGACAGGACAAGAGACCCAGTACTTC.

The chain carries TRBV30 and TRBJ1-4, with TRBD1 identical over 9 bases. V shed 4 bases and J 7 bases; nucleotides not matched to a gene: 7. The germline gives CDR1 GTSNPN, CDR2 SVGIG (reference sequence). The CDR3 has 14 amino acids. In DNA form, the CDR3 reads TGTGCCTGGACCCCGGGACAGGGTTTTGAAAAACTGTTTTTT. Protein product: CAWTPGQGFEKLFF.

The gene calls are TRBV5-5 and TRBJ1-1; TRBD1 matches at 10 bases. This CDR3 has 15 amino acids. The germline gives CDR1 SGHKS, CDR2 YYEKEE (reference sequence). Trimming cost V 3 bases and J 0 bases; bases outside gene matches: 2. In nucleotides, the CDR3 is TGTGCCAGCAGCTGGACAGGGGGGATGAACACTGAAGCTTTCTTT. It is translated as CASSWTGGMNTEAFF.

The CDR3 coding sequence is TGTGCCAGCAGCTCGTACCCGGGGAAGACCCAGTACTTC. This encodes CASSSYPGKTQYF. The rearrangement joins TRBV11-3 to TRBJ2-5; tentatively, D is TRBD2 (5 bases). Germline-derived CDR1 and CDR2 are SGHNT and YENEEA. The ends were cut back, 4 bases at V and 6 bases at J, with 12 bases in the middle. The CDR3 contains 13 residues. Combining the CDR3 with reference TRBV11-3 and TRBJ2-5 gives the whole variable domain EAGVVQSPRYKIIEKKQPVAFWCNPISGHNTLYWYLQNLGQGPELLIRYENEEAVDDSQLPKDRFSAERLKGVDSTLKIQPAELGDSAVYLCASSSYPGKTQYFGPGTRLLVL.